This record covers a single T cell receptor (beta chain). The antigen is unknown. The sample originates from a study of CXCR3-negative and CXCR3-positive naive CD8 T cells. General study results and limits: The study found that naive CXCR3-negative and CXCR3-positive cells shared TRBV-TRBJ usage, while memory cells differed. Much lower diversity was found in memory CD8+ cells, while both naive subsets had comparably high diversity. Post-cryopreservation CXCR3 expression was partly diminished, and the bulk of assays employed fresh PBMCs.

Triplicate sorts of 300,000 cells per CD8+ subset. The CDR3 is 17 amino acids. Per the germline V gene, CDR1 is SGHDN and CDR2 is FVKESK. UMI-tagged TRB cDNA libraries were built via 5' RACE. TCRdb reworked the 5' RACE reads into one entry per CDR3 protein, no DNA. This repertoire includes 35,000 to 40,000 distinct CDR3 sequences. The sequenced sample was memory CD8+ T cells from blood. The sequence was collected from a human donor in good health. Some clones in this sample may be carry-over from other donors' samples. The genes are TRBV14 and TRBJ2-5; TCRdb indicates TRBD2, and absent DNA this call remains unverified. The CDR3: CASSHITSGSSGETQYF.